This TCR beta chain was sequenced in a study of cytomegalovirus exposure and HLA in healthy donors. Whole-study results and caveats: In a later analysis, a genetic analysis reported fewer productive-TCR N-insertions in an Asian-associated ancestry cluster than the cohort average. TRBV6-2, TRBV6-3 and other indistinguishable V segments were excluded.

To note about this clone: What it binds is unknown.

Germline V CDR1 and CDR2: SGHVS, FNYEAQ. J was trimmed by 0 bases and V by 5 bases; bases with no gene match: 5. This CDR3 is built from 16 residues. Each donor's status was that of a healthy bone marrow donor. This PCR relied on a set of 60 Vbeta primers and 13 Jbeta primers. TCRdb's copy holds only in-frame clones and misses some; the assay was immunoSEQ multiplex PCR. Of more than 150,000 clones listed, about four fifths are singletons. This receptor was obtained from a girl between 5 and 17 years old in good health and CMV-seropositive. The specimen was PBMCs. The chain has TRBV7-6 and TRBJ1-3, with 9 bases aligning to TRBD1. The CDR3 region is CASSPRDRASGNTIYF. The CDR3 DNA reads TGTGCCAGCAGCCCCCGGGACAGGGCCTCTGGAAACACCATATATTTT. The complete variable domain, with remaining parts taken from reference TRBV7-6 and TRBJ1-3, reads GAGVSQSPRYKVTKRGQDVALRCDPISGHVSLYWYRQALGQGPEFLTYFNYEAQQDKSGLPNDRFSAERPEGSISTLTIQRTEQRDSAMYRCASSPRDRASGNTIYFGEGSWLTVV.